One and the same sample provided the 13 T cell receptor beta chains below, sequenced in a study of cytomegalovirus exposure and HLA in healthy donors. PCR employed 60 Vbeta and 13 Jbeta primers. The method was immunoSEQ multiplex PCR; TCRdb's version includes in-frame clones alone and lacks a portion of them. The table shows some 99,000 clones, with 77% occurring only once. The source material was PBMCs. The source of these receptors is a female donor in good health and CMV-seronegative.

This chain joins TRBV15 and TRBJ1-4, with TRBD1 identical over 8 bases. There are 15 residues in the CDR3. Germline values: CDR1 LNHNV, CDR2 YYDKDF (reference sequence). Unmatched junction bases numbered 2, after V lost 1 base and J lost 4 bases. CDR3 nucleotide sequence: TGTGCCACCAGCAGAGGGGACAGGAGTAATGAAAAACTGTTTTTT. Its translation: CATSRGDRSNEKLFF.

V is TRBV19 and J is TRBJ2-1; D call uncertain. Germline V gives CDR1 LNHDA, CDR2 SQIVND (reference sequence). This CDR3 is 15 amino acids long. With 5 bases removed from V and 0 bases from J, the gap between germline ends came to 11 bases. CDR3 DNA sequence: TGTGCCAGTAGTTTCGACTCGAGCTCCTACAATGAGCAGTTCTTC. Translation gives CASSFDSSSYNEQFF.

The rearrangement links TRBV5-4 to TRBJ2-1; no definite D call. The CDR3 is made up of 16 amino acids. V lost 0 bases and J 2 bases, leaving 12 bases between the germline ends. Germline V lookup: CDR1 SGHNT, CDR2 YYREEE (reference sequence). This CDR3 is CASSLGSQLPYNEQFF. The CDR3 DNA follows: TGTGCCAGCAGCTTGGGTAGTCAACTGCCCTACAATGAGCAGTTCTTC.

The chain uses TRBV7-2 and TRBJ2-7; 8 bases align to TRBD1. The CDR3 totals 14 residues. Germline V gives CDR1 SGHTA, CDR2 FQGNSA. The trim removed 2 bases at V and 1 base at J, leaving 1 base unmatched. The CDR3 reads CASSLHRGSYEQYF. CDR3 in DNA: TGTGCCAGCAGCTTACACAGGGGGTCCTACGAGCAGTACTTC.

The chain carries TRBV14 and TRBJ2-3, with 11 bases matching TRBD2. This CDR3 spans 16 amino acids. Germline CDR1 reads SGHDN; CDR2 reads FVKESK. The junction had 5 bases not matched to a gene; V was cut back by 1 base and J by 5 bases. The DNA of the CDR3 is TGTGCCAGCAGCCAAGTGATTGGACTAGCGGGAGATACGCAGTATTTT. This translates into CASSQVIGLAGDTQYF.

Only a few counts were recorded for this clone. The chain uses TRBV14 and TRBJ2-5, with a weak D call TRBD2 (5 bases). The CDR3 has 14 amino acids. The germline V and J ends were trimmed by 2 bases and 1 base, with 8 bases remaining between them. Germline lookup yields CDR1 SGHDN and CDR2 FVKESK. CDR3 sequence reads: CASSQPGFQETQYF. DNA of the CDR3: TGTGCCAGCAGCCAACCGGGGTTCCAAGAGACCCAGTACTTC. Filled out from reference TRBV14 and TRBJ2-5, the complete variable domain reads EAGVTQFPSHSVIEKGQTVTLRCDPISGHDNLYWYRRVMGKEIKFLLHFVKESKQDESGMPNNRFLAERTGGTYSTLKVQPAELEDSGVYFCASSQPGFQETQYFGPGTRLLVL.

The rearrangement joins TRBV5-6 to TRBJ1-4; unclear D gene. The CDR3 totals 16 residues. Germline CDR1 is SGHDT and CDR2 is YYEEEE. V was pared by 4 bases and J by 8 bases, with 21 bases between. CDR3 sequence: CASSPQLSRSREKLFF. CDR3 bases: TGTGCCAGCAGCCCTCAACTGAGCCGATCCCGAGAAAAACTGTTTTTT. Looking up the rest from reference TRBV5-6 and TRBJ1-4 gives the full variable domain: DAGVTQSPTHLIKTRGQQVTLRCSPKSGHDTVSWYQQALGQGPQFIFQYYEEEERQRGNFPDRFSGHQFPNYSSELNVNALLLGDSALYLCASSPQLSRSREKLFFGSGTQLSVL.

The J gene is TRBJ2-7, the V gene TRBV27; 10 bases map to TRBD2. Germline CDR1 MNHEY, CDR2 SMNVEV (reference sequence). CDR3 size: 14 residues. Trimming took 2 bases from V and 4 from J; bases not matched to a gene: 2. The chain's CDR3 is CASSLPGLAYEQYF. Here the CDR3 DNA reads TGTGCCAGCAGTTTACCGGGACTAGCGTACGAGCAGTACTTC.

This CDR3 reads CASRLQGDTEAFF. The CDR3 DNA reads as TGCGCCAGCAGATTACAGGGCGACACTGAAGCTTTCTTT. This chain uses TRBV10-1 with TRBJ1-1, with D possibly being TRBD1 (6 bases). The V and J ends lost 6 bases and 3 bases respectively, with 11 bases between them. The CDR3 has 13 residues. CDR1 is WNHNN, CDR2 SYGVQD, per germline (reference sequence).

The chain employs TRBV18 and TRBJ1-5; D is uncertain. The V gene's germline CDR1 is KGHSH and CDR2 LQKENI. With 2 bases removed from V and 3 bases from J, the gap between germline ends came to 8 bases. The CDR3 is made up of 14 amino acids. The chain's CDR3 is CASSPGRNNQPQHF. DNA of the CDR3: TGTGCCAGCTCACCAGGGAGGAACAATCAGCCCCAGCATTTT.

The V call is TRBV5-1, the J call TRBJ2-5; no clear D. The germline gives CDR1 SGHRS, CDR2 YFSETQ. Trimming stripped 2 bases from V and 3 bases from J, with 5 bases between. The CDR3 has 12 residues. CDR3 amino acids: CASSFTEETQYF. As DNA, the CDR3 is TGCGCCAGCAGCTTTACGGAAGAGACCCAGTACTTC.

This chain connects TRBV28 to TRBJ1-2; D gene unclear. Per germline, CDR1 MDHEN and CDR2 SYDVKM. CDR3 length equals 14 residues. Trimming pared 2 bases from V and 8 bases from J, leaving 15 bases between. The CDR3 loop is CASSLTPGRRGYTF. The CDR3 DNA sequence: TGTGCCAGCAGTTTAACCCCTGGGCGACGGGGCTACACCTTC.

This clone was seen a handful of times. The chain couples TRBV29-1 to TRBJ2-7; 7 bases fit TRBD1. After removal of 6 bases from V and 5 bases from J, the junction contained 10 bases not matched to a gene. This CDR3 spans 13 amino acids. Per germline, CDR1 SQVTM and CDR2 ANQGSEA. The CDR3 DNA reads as TGCAGCGTGAGACAGGGAATCATCAACGAGCAGTACTTC. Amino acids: CSVRQGIINEQYF.